One sample yielded the 24 T cell receptor beta chains listed below, sequenced in a study of OX40 agonist ivuxolimab in advanced cancers. The data were produced by immunoSEQ multiplex PCR, yet TCRdb's version contains in-frame clones alone and is incomplete. Of roughly 59,000 clones listed, 88% are singletons. Material: CD4+ or CD8+ T cells sorted from blood, obtained in a trial of the OX40 agonist ivuxolimab. These receptors were collected from an adult with an advanced solid tumor such as melanoma, head and neck, liver or kidney cancer.

The chain combines TRBV19 with TRBJ2-5; the D gene is possibly TRBD2 (5 bases). Germline V gene lookup returns CDR1 LNHDA and CDR2 SQIVND (reference sequence). V dropped 5 bases and J dropped 2 bases, with 12 bases sitting between them. The CDR3 is made up of 14 amino acids. CDR3 sequence (DNA): TGTGCCAGTAGTCAACCGGGATATCAAGAGACCCAGTACTTC. Its translation: CASSQPGYQETQYF.

The chain is built from TRBV6-1 and TRBJ1-6, with 8 positions matching TRBD1. The germline V gene encodes CDR1 MNHNS and CDR2 SASEGT. V dropped 4 bases and J dropped 3; count of bases not matched to a gene: 8. CDR3 length: 17 residues. Written as DNA, the CDR3 is TGTGCCAGCAGTGTCCGGACAGGGTGGAACTATAATTCACCCCTCCACTTT. Its translation: CASSVRTGWNYNSPLHF.

The J gene is TRBJ2-7, the V gene TRBV28; no reliable D call. V lost 3 bases and J lost 6, with 3 bases in between. Germline V lookup: CDR1 MDHEN, CDR2 SYDVKM. This CDR3 spans 10 amino acids. This CDR3 reads CASSFGEQYF. For the CDR3, the DNA is TGTGCCAGCAGTTTCGGCGAGCAGTACTTC. The variable domain in full, with the rest retrieved from reference TRBV28 and TRBJ2-7, is DVKVTQSSRYLVKRTGEKVFLECVQDMDHENMFWYRQDPGLGLRLIYFSYDVKMKEKGDIPEGYSVSREKKERFSLILESASTNQTSMYLCASSFGEQYFGPGTRLTVT.

This chain uses TRBV5-6 with TRBJ2-7, with D unresolved. Per germline, CDR1 SGHDT and CDR2 YYEEEE. The V gene lost 2 bases and the J gene lost 3 bases, with 15 bases spanning the gap. The CDR3 totals 15 residues. The CDR3 sequence: CASSLLGSQDYEQYF. CDR3 coding DNA: TGTGCCAGCAGCTTATTGGGCAGTCAGGACTACGAGCAGTACTTC.

J is TRBJ2-1 and V is TRBV5-1; TRBD2 is a possible D gene (6 bases). The length of the CDR3 is 14 residues. Germline values: CDR1 SGHRS, CDR2 YFSETQ. The ends were cut back, 0 bases at V and 4 bases at J, with 8 bases in the middle. The CDR3 here is CASSLVAVYNEQFF. Written as DNA, the CDR3 is TGCGCCAGCAGCTTGGTAGCGGTATACAATGAGCAGTTCTTC.

V usage is TRBV30 and J usage is TRBJ2-3; no definite D call. CDR3 length: 13 residues. The germline V gene has CDR1 GTSNPN and CDR2 SVGIG (reference sequence). V lost 7 bases to trimming and J lost 1 base, with 12 bases between them. CDR3 in amino acids: CALGRYGTDTQYF. CDR3 DNA: TGTGCCTTGGGTCGATATGGCACAGATACGCAGTATTTT.

The chain uses TRBV19 and TRBJ2-2; possible D gene TRBD1, 6 bases. V dropped 5 bases and J dropped 4 bases, with 17 bases sitting between them. Per the germline V gene, CDR1 is LNHDA and CDR2 is SQIVND (reference sequence). The length of the CDR3 is 16 residues. DNA of the CDR3: TGTGCCAGTAGTCTTTTAAGGGGGTCTTCCACCGGGGAGCTGTTTTTT. Its translation is CASSLLRGSSTGELFF.

The rearrangement links TRBV5-1 to TRBJ1-3; perhaps TRBD1 as D (6 bases). This CDR3 is 16 amino acids long. Looked up from germline, CDR1 is SGHRS and CDR2 is YFSETQ. Trimming shortened V by 1 base and J by 4 bases, and 15 bases separated the two germline ends. The CDR3 DNA reads as TGCGCCAGCAGCTTGAAGGAGGGGGACTTAGGAAACACCATATATTTT. It encodes CASSLKEGDLGNTIYF.

The chain recombines TRBV5-7 with TRBJ1-2; possible D gene TRBD1, 5 bases. TRBV5-7 is classed as an ORF, of uncertain function. The CDR3 covers 15 residues. V lost 1 base and J lost 2, with 12 bases in between. DNA of the CDR3: TGTGCCAGCAGCTTGCGACCCGGGACGAACTATGGCTACACCTTC. This encodes CASSLRPGTNYGYTF.

In nucleotides, the CDR3 is TGCGCCAGCACCCCGGTGATGGGAGGATCCTACAATGAGCAGTTCTTC. This codes for CASTPVMGGSYNEQFF. This rearrangement joins TRBV23-1 to TRBJ2-1; D is perhaps TRBD2 (6 bases). TRBV23-1 is an ORF, and what it does is uncertain. The V end was cut by 7 bases, the J end by 1 base, with 17 bases between. The CDR3 covers 16 residues.

The rearrangement joins TRBV5-1 to TRBJ1-1, with D maybe TRBD1 (5 bases). Germline loops: CDR1 SGHRS, CDR2 YFSETQ. The CDR3 has 15 residues. V shed 2 bases and J shed 1 base, with 12 bases lying between them. In DNA, the CDR3 is TGCGCCAGCAGCTTTAGGGGACCCGCGAACACTGAAGCTTTCTTT. Amino acids: CASSFRGPANTEAFF.

Only one count was recorded for this clone. The V gene is TRBV7-6, the J gene TRBJ2-5, with D perhaps matching TRBD1 (6 bases). Germline CDR1 reads SGHVS; CDR2 reads FNYEAQ. CDR3 length: 18 residues. Trimming removed 1 base from V and 2 bases from J, with 20 bases in between. CDR3 in amino acids: CASSLDLSRGSEQETQYF. Written as DNA, the CDR3 is TGTGCCAGCAGCTTAGACCTAAGCAGGGGTTCGGAACAAGAGACCCAGTACTTC.

The chain employs TRBV10-2 and TRBJ2-1, with 7 bases matching TRBD1. Trimming took 7 bases from V and 5 from J; bases not matched to a gene: 8. This CDR3 region has 14 residues. Germline V gene sequence: CDR1 WSHSY, CDR2 SAAADI. In DNA, the CDR3 is TGCGCCAGCACTATGGGACAGCGAAACAATGAGCAGTTCTTC. Its translation is CASTMGQRNNEQFF.

V and J are TRBV5-1 and TRBJ2-3; D assignment may be TRBD1 or TRBD2 (5 bases each). V was clipped by 2 bases and J by 1 base, with 14 bases between them. The CDR3 covers 16 residues. From germline, CDR1 is SGHRS and CDR2 YFSETQ. The CDR3 is CASSFGALRGTDTQYF. CDR3 in DNA: TGCGCCAGCAGCTTCGGGGCCCTCCGGGGCACAGATACGCAGTATTTT.

The chain is built from TRBV19 and TRBJ1-2, with D maybe TRBD1 (5 bases). This CDR3 is 13 amino acids long. V was shortened by 4 bases and J by 4 bases, with 10 bases between the two germline ends. Germline V gene lookup returns CDR1 LNHDA and CDR2 SQIVND (reference sequence). The CDR3 loop is CASSTGLIYGYTF. CDR3 coding DNA: TGTGCCAGTAGTACGGGACTGATCTATGGCTACACCTTC.

The chain carries TRBV10-3 and TRBJ1-1, with 7 bases that match TRBD1. The CDR3 runs to 14 residues. Germline V lookup: CDR1 ENHRY, CDR2 SYGVKD. V was pared by 7 bases and J by 3 bases, with 8 bases of the junction left unmatched. CDR3 coding DNA: TGTGCCATCACCGGGGACAGCAGGTACACTGAAGCTTTCTTT. This codes for CAITGDSRYTEAFF.

The rearrangement links TRBV19 to TRBJ1-3, with TRBD1 identical over 7 bases. Germline V CDR1 and CDR2: LNHDA, SQIVND (reference sequence). This CDR3 is 15 amino acids long. After removal of 7 bases from V and 0 bases from J, the junction contained 6 bases not matched to a gene. The CDR3 bases are TGTGCCAGTACCCCGACAGGGACCTCTGGAAACACCATATATTTT. Its translation is CASTPTGTSGNTIYF.

This chain connects TRBV20-1 to TRBJ2-5; D possibly matches TRBD1 or TRBD2 (5 bases each). The germline V gene has CDR1 DFQATT and CDR2 SNEGSKA (reference sequence). CDR3 size: 11 residues. The V end lost 5 bases, the J end lost 3 bases, and 7 bases lay between the germline ends. In DNA, the CDR3 is TGCAGTGCTGGGGGTGAAGAGACCCAGTACTTC. Residues: CSAGGEETQYF.

The chain carries TRBV28 and TRBJ2-5; either TRBD1 or TRBD2 may fit D (5 bases each). Per the germline V gene, CDR1 is MDHEN and CDR2 is SYDVKM. Trimming stripped 6 bases from V and 5 bases from J, with 13 bases between. The CDR3 runs 13 residues. The CDR3 sequence is CASRTGRRETQYF. CDR3 in DNA: TGTGCCAGCAGGACGGGGCGTCGGGAGACCCAGTACTTC.

This chain connects TRBV5-1 to TRBJ2-5; D not certain. V gave up 0 bases and J gave up 1 base, with 7 bases separating them. The CDR3 totals 14 residues. Germline CDR1 is SGHRS and CDR2 is YFSETQ. CDR3 protein: CASSLASLQETQYF. CDR3 coding DNA: TGCGCCAGCAGCTTGGCTTCTCTCCAAGAGACCCAGTACTTC.

The rearrangement uses TRBV6-1 and TRBJ2-5; D possibly corresponds to TRBD2 (6 bases). The CDR3 runs to 14 residues. With 6 bases removed from V and 5 bases from J, the gap between germline ends came to 16 bases. Germline V gives CDR1 MNHNS, CDR2 SASEGT. CDR3 bases: TGTGCCAGCAGAGGGGACGGGGGTTTGGAGACCCAGTACTTC. Its protein is CASRGDGGLETQYF.

The chain recombines TRBV15 with TRBJ1-2; TRBD1 is a possible D gene (5 bases). Germline V gene lookup returns CDR1 LNHNV and CDR2 YYDKDF (reference sequence). V was cut by 6 bases and J by 4 bases, with 12 bases left in between. This CDR3 contains 13 residues. The CDR3 loop reads CATRGEAPYGYTF. In nucleotides, the CDR3 is TGTGCCACCAGAGGGGAGGCCCCCTATGGCTACACCTTC.

The genes are TRBV30 and TRBJ2-2; D is undetermined. V was cut by 4 bases and J by 0 bases, with 6 bases left in between. Looked up from germline, CDR1 is GTSNPN and CDR2 is SVGIG (reference sequence). This CDR3 region has 13 residues. The CDR3 sequence: CAWNPANTGELFF. The CDR3 DNA reads as TGTGCCTGGAACCCCGCGAACACCGGGGAGCTGTTTTTT. The whole variable domain, remainder taken from reference TRBV30 and TRBJ2-2, is SQTIHQWPATLVQPVGSPLSLECTVEGTSNPNLYWYRQAAGRGLQLLFYSVGIGQISSEVPQNLSASRPQDRQFILSSKKLLLSDSGFYLCAWNPANTGELFFGEGSRLTVL.

The chain employs TRBV7-9 and TRBJ2-7, with 8 bases lining up with TRBD1. The J segment lost 0 bases and the V segment lost 2 bases, leaving 9 bases of the junction unmatched. Germline values: CDR1 SEHNR, CDR2 FQNEAQ (reference sequence). This CDR3 comprises 17 residues. The CDR3, as DNA: TGTGCCAGCAGCTTAAGAGCCGGGACAGGTAGCTCCTACGAGCAGTACTTC. Its protein product is CASSLRAGTGSSYEQYF.